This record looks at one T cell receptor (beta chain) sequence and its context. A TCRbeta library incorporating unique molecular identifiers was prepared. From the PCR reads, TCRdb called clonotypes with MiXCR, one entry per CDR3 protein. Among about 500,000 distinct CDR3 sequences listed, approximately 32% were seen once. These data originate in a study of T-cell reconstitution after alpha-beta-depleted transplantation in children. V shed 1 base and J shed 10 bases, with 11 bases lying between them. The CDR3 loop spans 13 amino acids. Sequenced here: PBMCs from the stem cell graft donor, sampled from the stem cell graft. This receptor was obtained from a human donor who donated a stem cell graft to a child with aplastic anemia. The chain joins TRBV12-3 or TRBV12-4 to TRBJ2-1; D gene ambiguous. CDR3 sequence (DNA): TGTGCCAGCAGTTTAGATAGGAGTTGGGAGCAGTTCTTC. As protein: CASSLDRSWEQFF.